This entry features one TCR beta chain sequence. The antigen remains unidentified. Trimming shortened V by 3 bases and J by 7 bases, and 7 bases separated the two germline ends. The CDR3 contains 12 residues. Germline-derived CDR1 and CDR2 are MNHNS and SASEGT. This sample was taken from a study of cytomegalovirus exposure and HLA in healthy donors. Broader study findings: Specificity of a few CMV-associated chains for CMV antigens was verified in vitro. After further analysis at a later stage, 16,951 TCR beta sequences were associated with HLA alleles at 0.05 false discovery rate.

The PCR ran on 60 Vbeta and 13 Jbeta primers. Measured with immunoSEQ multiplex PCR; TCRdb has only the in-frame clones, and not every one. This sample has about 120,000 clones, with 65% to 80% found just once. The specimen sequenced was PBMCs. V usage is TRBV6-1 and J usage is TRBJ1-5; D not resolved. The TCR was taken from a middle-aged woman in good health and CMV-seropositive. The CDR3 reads CASSELRQPQHF. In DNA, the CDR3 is TGTGCCAGCAGTGAGTTGAGACAGCCCCAGCATTTT.